This T cell receptor (beta chain) is drawn from a study of OX40 agonist ivuxolimab in advanced cancers. At the level of the study: Across the patients, intravenous ivuxolimab was delivered every 2 weeks at 0.01 to 10 mg/kg. Two cutaneous melanoma patients and one hepatocellular carcinoma patient, three in all, had partial responses. Study outcomes and limitations: Specificity for antigen went undetermined in the expanded peripheral T cells.

In the case of this clone: The antigen remains undetermined.

CDR3 length: 14 amino acids. V was clipped by 4 bases and J by 3 bases, with 12 bases between them. The V gene's germline CDR1 is LGHNA and CDR2 YSLEER. The table came from immunoSEQ multiplex PCR; TCRdb's copy has only in-frame clones and leaves some out. Among approximately 100,000 clones listed, 70% to 85% were seen once. The chain uses TRBV4-3 and TRBJ1-1; possible D gene TRBD1, 6 bases. This receptor was identified in an adult with an advanced solid tumor such as melanoma, head and neck, liver or kidney cancer. Sequenced material: CD4+ or CD8+ T cells sorted from blood, taken in a trial of the OX40 agonist ivuxolimab. CDR3 coding DNA: TGCGCCAGCAGCCTAGGAGGGGGTTACACTGAAGCTTTCTTT. It yields the protein CASSLGGGYTEAFF.